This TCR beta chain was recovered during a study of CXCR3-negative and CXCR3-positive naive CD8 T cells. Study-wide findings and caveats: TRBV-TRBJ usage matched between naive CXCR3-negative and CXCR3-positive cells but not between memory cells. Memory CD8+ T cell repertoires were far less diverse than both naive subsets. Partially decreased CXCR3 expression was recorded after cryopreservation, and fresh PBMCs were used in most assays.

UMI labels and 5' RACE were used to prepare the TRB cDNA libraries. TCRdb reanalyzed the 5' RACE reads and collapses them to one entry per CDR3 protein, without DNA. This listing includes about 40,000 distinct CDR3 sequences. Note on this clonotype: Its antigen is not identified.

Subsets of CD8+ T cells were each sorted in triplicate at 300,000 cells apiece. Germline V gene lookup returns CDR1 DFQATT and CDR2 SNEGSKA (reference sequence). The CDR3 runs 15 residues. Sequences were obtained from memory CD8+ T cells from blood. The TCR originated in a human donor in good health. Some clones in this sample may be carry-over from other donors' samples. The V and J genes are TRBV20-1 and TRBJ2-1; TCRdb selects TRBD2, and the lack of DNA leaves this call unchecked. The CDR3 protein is CSARDIAGEDNEQFF.